Listed here are 27 T cell receptor beta chains from one sample, sequenced in a study of T cell repertoires in cytomegalovirus infection. TCRdb re-derived calls from the reads in MiXCR, one entry per CDR3 protein. The data show a few hundred thousand distinct CDR3 sequences, with 40% seen just once and around 48% held by the top ten. Which antigens these TCRs recognize remains unknown. The sample was cultured PBMCs, taken from culture after CMV antigen stimulation. The receptor set was obtained from a human donor in good health (CMV status not recorded). Some clones in this sample may be carry-over from other donors' samples.

The chain couples TRBV6-2 or TRBV6-3 to TRBJ2-1; D is unclear. Trimming cost V 4 bases and J 1 base, with 14 bases left between them. The CDR3 is 16 amino acids. Germline V CDR1 and CDR2: MNHEY, SVGEGT. The CDR3 loop is CASSLSLFSSYNEQFF. Here the CDR3 DNA reads TGTGCCAGCAGTTTGAGTTTGTTTTCTTCCTACAATGAGCAGTTCTTC.

The CDR3 DNA follows: TGTGCCAGTATCCTATTTTATTTAGGTGGCTACACCTTC. Translated: CASILFYLGGYTF. V usage is TRBV19 and J usage is TRBJ1-2; D not certain. The CDR3 consists of 13 residues. Germline CDR1 LNHDA, CDR2 SQIVND (reference sequence). V lost 7 bases to trimming and J lost 7 bases, with 16 bases between them.

The CDR3: CASRQPWRERAKNIQYF. Here the CDR3 DNA reads TGTGCCAGCAGACAACCCTGGCGGGAGAGAGCCAAAAACATTCAGTACTTC. The gene calls are TRBV7-2 and TRBJ2-4; 7 positions agree with TRBD2. The CDR3 covers 17 residues. CDR1 is SGHTA, CDR2 FQGNSA, per germline. V shed 6 bases and J 0 bases; nucleotides not matched to a gene: 11.

This chain uses TRBV28 with TRBJ1-6; D possibly corresponds to TRBD1 (5 bases). The CDR3 contains 15 residues. The germline V gene has CDR1 MDHEN and CDR2 SYDVKM. The germline V and J ends were trimmed by 3 bases and 7 bases, with 13 bases remaining between them. This chain's CDR3 is CASSFGAWTNSPLHF. The CDR3 bases are TGTGCCAGCAGTTTTGGGGCATGGACGAATTCACCCCTCCACTTT.

This chain uses TRBV10-3 with TRBJ2-2; 13 nucleotides match TRBD2. CDR3 length equals 16 residues. The junction had 7 bases not matched to a gene; V was cut back by 6 bases and J by 6 bases. Germline assignment: CDR1 ENHRY and CDR2 SYGVKD. Written as DNA, the CDR3 is TGTGCCATCAGCCCTACTAGCGGGAGGGCCTCCGGGGAGCTGTTTTTT. The encoded protein is CAISPTSGRASGELFF.

This chain links TRBV18 with TRBJ2-7; possibly TRBD1 for D (5 bases). The CDR3 has 16 residues. Trimming took 0 bases from V and 0 from J, leaving 12 bases between them. From germline, CDR1 is KGHSH and CDR2 LQKENI. The CDR3: CASSPPTRVSSYEQYF. The DNA for the CDR3 is TGTGCCAGCTCACCACCCACCAGGGTTAGCTCCTACGAGCAGTACTTC.

This clonotype occurred a few times. This rearrangement joins TRBV7-6 to TRBJ2-2, with D maybe TRBD2 (6 bases). The CDR3 spans 16 residues. Germline V gene data show CDR1 as SGHVS and CDR2 as FNYEAQ. Between the trimmed V and J ends, which lost 4 bases and 0 bases, there was a span of 12 bases. The CDR3 sequence is CASSSQAGSNTGELFF. CDR3 nucleotides: TGTGCCAGCAGCTCTCAGGCGGGGTCGAACACCGGGGAGCTGTTTTTT.

J is TRBJ2-2 and V is TRBV12-3 or TRBV12-4, with TRBD1 as a possible D gene (6 bases). Trimming removed 0 bases from V and 0 bases from J, with 23 bases in between. CDR3 size: 21 residues. This CDR3 is CASSLAPQGLLTYANTGELFF. The CDR3 DNA reads TGTGCCAGCAGTTTAGCCCCACAGGGCCTACTGACTTACGCGAACACCGGGGAGCTGTTTTTT.

The chain combines TRBV2 with TRBJ1-6; D possibly corresponds to TRBD1 (6 bases). CDR1 and CDR2 (germline): SNHLY, FYNNEI. There are 14 residues in the CDR3. V gave up 10 bases and J gave up 2 bases, with 12 bases separating them. The CDR3 region is CANKGDPYNSPLHF. The CDR3 DNA follows: TGTGCCAACAAGGGGGACCCCTATAATTCACCCCTCCACTTT.

This chain connects TRBV7-2 to TRBJ2-1; TRBD2 aligns across 7 bases. Germline CDR1 and CDR2: SGHTA and FQGNSA. CDR3 length: 13 amino acids. With 4 bases clipped from V and 10 bases from J, the junction kept 7 bases outside the gene matches. As DNA, the CDR3 is TGTGCCAGCAGCTCCCAGACTAGCCTAGAGCAGTTCTTC. As protein: CASSSQTSLEQFF.

This clonotype was picked up a small number of times. The chain employs TRBV7-2 and TRBJ1-1, with D tentatively TRBD1 (5 bases). The germline V gene has CDR1 SGHTA and CDR2 FQGNSA. The CDR3 consists of 14 residues. With 3 bases removed from V and 6 bases from J, the gap between germline ends came to 14 bases. CDR3 in DNA: TGTGCCAGCAGCTTTTCGGGGACGGTACCTGAAGCTTTCTTT. Translating gives CASSFSGTVPEAFF.

The chain combines TRBV6-1 with TRBJ2-1; D is undetermined. This CDR3 comprises 12 residues. Germline assignment: CDR1 MNHNS and CDR2 SASEGT. Trimming took off 7 bases at V and 1 base at J, with 5 bases between the two ends. The CDR3 spells CASKVSYNEQFF. In nucleotides, the CDR3 is TGTGCCAGCAAAGTTTCCTACAATGAGCAGTTCTTC.

This clonotype was observed a few times. The CDR3, as DNA: TGCAGTGCTAGCCCCTGGGGCGGGGTCGTTAGAAATGAGCAGTTCTTC. It is translated as CSASPWGGVVRNEQFF. This sequence joins TRBV20-1 and TRBJ2-1; the D gene is possibly TRBD2 (6 bases). This CDR3 has 16 amino acids. Germline V gives CDR1 DFQATT, CDR2 SNEGSKA (reference sequence). V lost 3 bases to trimming and J lost 7 bases, with 22 bases between them.

V and J are TRBV6-8 and TRBJ2-7, with 8 bases that match TRBD1. Germline CDR1 and CDR2: MNHGY and SAAAGT. V lost 2 bases, J lost 5 bases, and 8 bases stayed unmatched. This CDR3 comprises 15 residues. The chain's CDR3 is CASSYGAPDRDEQYF. The DNA for the CDR3 is TGTGCCAGCAGTTACGGAGCTCCGGACAGGGACGAGCAGTACTTC.

The rearrangement uses TRBV19 and TRBJ1-1; D gene unclear. Trimming shortened V by 1 base and J by 4 bases, and 13 bases separated the two germline ends. Looked up from germline, CDR1 is LNHDA and CDR2 is SQIVND (reference sequence). The CDR3 runs 15 residues. Here the CDR3 DNA reads TGTGCCAGTAGTATAGCACCCGGGGTTGGCACTGAAGCTTTCTTT. Protein sequence: CASSIAPGVGTEAFF.

Only a few counts were recorded for this clonotype. The chain uses TRBV7-2 and TRBJ2-3, with TRBD2 as a possible D gene (6 bases). The germline V gene encodes CDR1 SGHTA and CDR2 FQGNSA. V lost 5 bases and J 1 base, leaving 13 bases between the germline ends. CDR3 length: 15 amino acids. The CDR3 loop is CASSPQRVGTDTQYF. DNA for the CDR3: TGTGCCAGCAGCCCCCAGCGGGTCGGCACAGATACGCAGTATTTT.

There are a few counts of this clonotype. V usage is TRBV19 and J usage is TRBJ1-2; a weak D match, TRBD1 (6 bases). This CDR3 spans 15 amino acids. The germline V gene has CDR1 LNHDA and CDR2 SQIVND (reference sequence). V was clipped by 9 bases and J by 2 bases, with 19 bases between them. The CDR3 bases are TGTGCCAGCAGAACACCACGGGACACCAACTATGGCTACACCTTC. Amino acid sequence: CASRTPRDTNYGYTF.

The chain has TRBV7-9 and TRBJ1-4; TRBD1 might be the D (5 bases). This CDR3 is built from 18 residues. Germline assignment: CDR1 SEHNR and CDR2 FQNEAQ (reference sequence). Deletions cut 2 bases from V and 0 bases from J, with 16 bases between. The CDR3 DNA follows: TGTGCCAGCAGCTTATCTCCAGGGACCTATGCAACTAATGAAAAACTGTTTTTT. It yields the protein CASSLSPGTYATNEKLFF.

In this sample, this clonotype turned up a few times. The chain uses TRBV7-6 and TRBJ2-3, with TRBD2 as a possible D gene (6 bases). Trimming stripped 6 bases from V and 2 bases from J, with 15 bases between. There are 15 residues in the CDR3. Germline-derived CDR1 and CDR2 are SGHVS and FNYEAQ. DNA for the CDR3: TGTGCCAGCAGTCCACTCTGGAGGGACACAGATACGCAGTATTTT. It is translated as CASSPLWRDTDTQYF.

The chain joins TRBV4-2 to TRBJ2-7, with a weak D call TRBD1 (6 bases). Trimming left V 1 base short and J 1 base short, with 23 bases between. CDR3 length: 19 residues. Germline-derived CDR1 and CDR2 are LGHNA and YNFKEQ. CDR3 amino acids: CASSQAEWGPGVPSYEQYF. The CDR3 DNA is TGTGCCAGCAGCCAAGCGGAGTGGGGGCCCGGGGTCCCGTCCTACGAGCAGTACTTC.

V gene TRBV19 combines with J gene TRBJ2-3; D uncertain. V shed 2 bases and J shed 3 bases, with 12 bases lying between them. Germline V CDR1 and CDR2: LNHDA, SQIVND (reference sequence). The CDR3 extends over 15 amino acids. The chain's CDR3 is CASSIRFARTDTQYF. The CDR3 DNA sequence: TGTGCCAGTAGTATACGGTTTGCACGAACAGATACGCAGTATTTT. The full variable domain, rest sourced from reference TRBV19 and TRBJ2-3, is DGGITQSPKYLFRKEGQNVTLSCEQNLNHDAMYWYRQDPGQGLRLIYYSQIVNDFQKGDIAEGYSVSREKKESFPLTVTSAQKNPTAFYLCASSIRFARTDTQYFGPGTRLTVL.

This rearrangement joins TRBV7-2 to TRBJ1-1; no definite D call. V was pared by 0 bases and J by 10 bases, with 15 bases between. This CDR3 region has 14 residues. Germline-derived CDR1 and CDR2 are SGHTA and FQGNSA. CDR3 region: CASSLAGVGESAFF. In nucleotides, the CDR3 is TGTGCCAGCAGCTTAGCCGGGGTGGGTGAGTCAGCTTTCTTT. Full variable domain (rest looked up from reference TRBV7-2 and TRBJ1-1): GAGVSQSPSNKVTEKGKDVELRCDPISGHTALYWYRQSLGQGLEFLIYFQGNSAPDKSGLPSDRFSAERTGGSVSTLTIQRTQQEDSAVYLCASSLAGVGESAFFGQGTRLTVV.

This clonotype was detected only a few times. The chain links TRBV20-1 to TRBJ2-7; 10 nucleotides match TRBD2. Germline V CDR1 and CDR2: DFQATT, SNEGSKA (reference sequence). The J segment lost 4 bases and the V segment lost 6 bases, leaving 9 bases of the junction unmatched. The CDR3 extends over 14 amino acids. The CDR3 region is CSAPPSGRSYEQYF. CDR3 sequence (DNA): TGCAGTGCCCCACCTAGCGGGAGAAGTTACGAGCAGTACTTC.

There are a few counts of this clonotype. V and J are TRBV7-9 and TRBJ2-7, with D unresolved. Trimming stripped 5 bases from V and 5 bases from J, with 10 bases between. This CDR3 region has 12 residues. The germline gives CDR1 SEHNR, CDR2 FQNEAQ (reference sequence). CDR3 DNA sequence: TGTGCCAGCAGCGAAGGCAGGAACGAGCAGTACTTC. Its translation: CASSEGRNEQYF.

The rearrangement uses TRBV28 and TRBJ1-3; D unclear. V lost 2 bases and J 1 base, leaving 12 bases between the germline ends. Germline CDR1 MDHEN, CDR2 SYDVKM. CDR3 length: 16 residues. The CDR3 here is CASSLSFPKSGNTIYF. Here the CDR3 DNA reads TGTGCCAGCAGTTTAAGTTTCCCTAAATCTGGAAACACCATATATTTT. Looking up the rest from reference TRBV28 and TRBJ1-3 gives the full variable domain: DVKVTQSSRYLVKRTGEKVFLECVQDMDHENMFWYRQDPGLGLRLIYFSYDVKMKEKGDIPEGYSVSREKKERFSLILESASTNQTSMYLCASSLSFPKSGNTIYFGEGSWLTVV.

The chain uses TRBV6-1 and TRBJ2-3; 10 bases map to TRBD1. The CDR3 contains 14 residues. J was trimmed by 4 bases and V by 6 bases; bases with no gene match: 4. Germline V gives CDR1 MNHNS, CDR2 SASEGT. The CDR3: CASSSDRGADTQYF. Written as DNA, the CDR3 is TGTGCCAGCAGCTCGGACAGGGGGGCAGATACGCAGTATTTT.

The chain combines TRBV2 with TRBJ2-4; 7 bases map to TRBD1. CDR1 SNHLY and CDR2 FYNNEI come from the germline V gene. J lost 4 bases, V lost 7 bases, and 7 bases had no gene match. The CDR3 has 14 amino acids. The CDR3 region is CASTEGATKNIQYF. The CDR3 coding sequence is TGTGCCAGCACCGAGGGGGCCACAAAAAACATTCAGTACTTC.